The TCR beta chain under discussion was sequenced for a study of blood T cell repertoires in COVID-19. Using immunoSEQ multiplex PCR, the repertoire was profiled, and TCRdb retains in-frame clones only, with some absent. The sample carries around 250,000 clones, about four fifths recorded once. Germline V lookup: CDR1 MNHEY, CDR2 SVGEGT. V lost 2 bases to trimming and J lost 6 bases; unmatched junction nucleotides: 10. This CDR3 contains 16 residues. The source of this sequence is a man aged 25 to 40 who had recovered from COVID-19. The rearrangement links TRBV6-2 or TRBV6-3 to TRBJ2-3; 8 bases are a match to TRBD2. The material sequenced was peripheral blood. CDR3 nucleotide sequence: TGTGCCAGCAGTTACGGCACTAGCGGAGCGGGGGATACGCAGTATTTT. It yields the protein CASSYGTSGAGDTQYF.